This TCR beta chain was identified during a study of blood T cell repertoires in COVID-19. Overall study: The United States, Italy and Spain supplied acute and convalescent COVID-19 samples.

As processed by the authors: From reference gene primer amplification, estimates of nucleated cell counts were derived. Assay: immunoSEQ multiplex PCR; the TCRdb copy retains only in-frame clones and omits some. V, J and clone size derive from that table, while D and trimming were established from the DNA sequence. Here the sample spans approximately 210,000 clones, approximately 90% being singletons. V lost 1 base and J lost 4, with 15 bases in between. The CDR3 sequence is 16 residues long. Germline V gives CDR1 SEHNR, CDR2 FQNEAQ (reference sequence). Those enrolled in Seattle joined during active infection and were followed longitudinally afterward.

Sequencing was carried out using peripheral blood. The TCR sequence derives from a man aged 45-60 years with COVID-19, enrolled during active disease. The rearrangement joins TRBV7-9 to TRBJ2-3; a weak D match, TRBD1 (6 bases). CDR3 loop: CASSLEGGGGPDTQYF. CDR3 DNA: TGTGCCAGCAGCTTAGAAGGGGGTGGCGGCCCAGATACGCAGTATTTT.